This TCR beta chain is drawn from a study of cytomegalovirus exposure and HLA in healthy donors. Regarding the study as a whole: Reports credit the classifier with highly specific, highly sensitive diagnosis of cytomegalovirus status. Some TCR beta chains (roughly 160 of them) were listed as cytomegalovirus-associated. In vitro, three CMV-associated chains proved specific for CMV antigens.

The donors were in the roughly 130-subject validation cohort; that cohort was separate from the approximately 670-subject first cohort. On this clone: What it binds is not known.

The CDR3 covers 15 residues. With V trimmed by 4 bases and J by 4 bases, 8 bases remained unmatched. Germline CDR1 reads SGHKS; CDR2 reads YYEKEE (reference sequence). Here immunoSEQ multiplex PCR was the method, and the copy in TCRdb shows in-frame clones only, minus some. The table shows 68,000 or so clones, with around 95% occurring only once. V is TRBV5-5 and J is TRBJ2-3, with 8 nucleotides matching TRBD2. The origin of this receptor is a man aged 18 to 30 in good health and CMV-seronegative. Sequenced input: PBMCs. In DNA form, the CDR3 reads TGTGCCAGCAGCCATTATAGCGGGAAGTCAGATACGCAGTATTTT. Its protein product is CASSHYSGKSDTQYF. The full variable domain, with the rest looked up from reference TRBV5-5 and TRBJ2-3, is DAGVTQSPTHLIKTRGQQVTLRCSPISGHKSVSWYQQVLGQGPQFIFQYYEKEERGRGNFPDRFSARQFPNYSSELNVNALLLGDSALYLCASSHYSGKSDTQYFGPGTRLTVL.